What follows describes a single T cell receptor beta chain. Its antigen is unknown. Every TCR library consumed roughly 3,500 ng of total RNA. TCRdb derives one entry per CDR3 protein from the 5' RACE reads, leaving out DNA. The sample table includes 150,000 to 200,000 distinct CDR3 sequences. The data originate from a study of monozygotic twins with inflammatory bowel disease. General study points: TCRbeta inverse Simpson diversity was decreased in IBD patients versus healthy co-twins. What may have added variability to patient repertoires is that immunosuppressive treatments differed.

The germline CDR1 and CDR2 sequences are KGHDR and SFDVKD. This CDR3 spans 17 amino acids. Blood was drawn once per donor, and each sample measured around 2.6 ml. The material sequenced was blood. The sequence derives from a human donor with ulcerative colitis or Crohn's disease, or a healthy co-twin of an affected twin (not recorded which). The chain carries TRBV24-1 and TRBJ2-2; TCRdb picks TRBD2, but there is no DNA to check that call. CDR3 loop: CATSDFVGLANTGELFF.